This T cell receptor (beta chain) is drawn from a study of cytomegalovirus exposure and HLA in healthy donors. Overall study: It was reported in a later analysis that the same platform had been used for the roughly 110 validation repertoires as for the roughly 670 first-cohort repertoires. Study findings and constraints: The dataset shows that most TCR sequences were rare, while some public TCRs occurred in many donors.

The CDR3 runs to 14 residues. Germline V gene data show CDR1 as MNHEY and CDR2 as SMNVEV (reference sequence). With 5 bases clipped from V and 9 bases from J, the junction kept 9 bases outside the gene matches. Regarding this clone: Its antigen is currently unknown.

The data were produced by immunoSEQ multiplex PCR, yet TCRdb's version contains in-frame clones alone and is incomplete. Of 130,000 to 150,000 clones in the sample, approximately 87% are singletons; the top ten hold roughly 3%. The source of this sequence is a man between 18 and 35 years old in good health and CMV-seronegative. The V call is TRBV27, the J call TRBJ2-1, with 8 bases identical to TRBD2. Sample: PBMCs. The CDR3 here is CASSLHSGAGEQFF. The CDR3 DNA reads TGTGCCAGCAGTCTTCATAGCGGGGCGGGTGAGCAGTTCTTC.